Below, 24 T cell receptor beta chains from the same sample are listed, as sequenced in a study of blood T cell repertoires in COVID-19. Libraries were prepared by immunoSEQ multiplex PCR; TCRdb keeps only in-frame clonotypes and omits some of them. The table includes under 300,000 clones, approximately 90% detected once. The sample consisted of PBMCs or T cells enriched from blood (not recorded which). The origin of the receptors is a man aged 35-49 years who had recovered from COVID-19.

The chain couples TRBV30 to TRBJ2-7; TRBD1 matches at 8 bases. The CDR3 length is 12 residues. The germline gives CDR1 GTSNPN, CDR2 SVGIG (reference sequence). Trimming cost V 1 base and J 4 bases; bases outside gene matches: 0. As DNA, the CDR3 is TGTGCCTGGAGTGACAGGGGGTACGAGCAGTACTTC. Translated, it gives CAWSDRGYEQYF.

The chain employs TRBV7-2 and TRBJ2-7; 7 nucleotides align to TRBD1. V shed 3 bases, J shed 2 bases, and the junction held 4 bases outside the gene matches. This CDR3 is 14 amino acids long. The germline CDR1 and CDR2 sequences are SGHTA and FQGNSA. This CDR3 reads CASSFEDRTYEQYF. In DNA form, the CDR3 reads TGTGCCAGCAGCTTTGAGGACAGGACCTACGAGCAGTACTTC.

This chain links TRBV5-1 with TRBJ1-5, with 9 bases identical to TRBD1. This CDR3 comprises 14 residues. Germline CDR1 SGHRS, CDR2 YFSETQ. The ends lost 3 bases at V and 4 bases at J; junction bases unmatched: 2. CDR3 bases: TGCGCCAGCAGCTCGACAGGGGGAAATCAGCCCCAGCATTTT. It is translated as CASSSTGGNQPQHF.

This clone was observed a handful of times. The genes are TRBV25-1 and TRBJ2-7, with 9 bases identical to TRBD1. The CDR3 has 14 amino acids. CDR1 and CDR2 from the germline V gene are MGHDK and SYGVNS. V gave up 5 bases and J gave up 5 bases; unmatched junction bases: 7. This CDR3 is CASSPGQGIDEQYF. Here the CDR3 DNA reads TGTGCCAGCAGTCCGGGACAGGGTATCGACGAGCAGTACTTC.

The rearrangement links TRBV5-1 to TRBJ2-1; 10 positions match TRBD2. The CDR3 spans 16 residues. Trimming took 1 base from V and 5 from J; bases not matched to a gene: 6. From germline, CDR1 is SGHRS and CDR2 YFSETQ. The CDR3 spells CASSLLAGAINNEQFF. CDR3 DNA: TGCGCCAGCAGCTTGCTAGCGGGAGCGATTAACAATGAGCAGTTCTTC.

The DNA of the CDR3 is TGTGCCAGCAGCTCCGACAGGGTAAATAACTATGGCTACACCTTC. Amino acids: CASSSDRVNNYGYTF. This rearrangement joins TRBV7-9 to TRBJ1-2; TRBD1 aligns across 7 bases. CDR1 and CDR2 from the germline V gene are SEHNR and FQNEAQ (reference sequence). This CDR3 is 15 amino acids long. V was clipped by 4 bases and J by 1 base; unmatched bases: 6.

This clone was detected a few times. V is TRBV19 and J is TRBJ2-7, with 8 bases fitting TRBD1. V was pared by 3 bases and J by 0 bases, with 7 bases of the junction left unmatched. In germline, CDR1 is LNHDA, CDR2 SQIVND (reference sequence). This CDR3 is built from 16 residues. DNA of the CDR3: TGTGCCAGTAGTATCGACAGGGGATTAAGCTCCTACGAGCAGTACTTC. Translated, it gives CASSIDRGLSSYEQYF.

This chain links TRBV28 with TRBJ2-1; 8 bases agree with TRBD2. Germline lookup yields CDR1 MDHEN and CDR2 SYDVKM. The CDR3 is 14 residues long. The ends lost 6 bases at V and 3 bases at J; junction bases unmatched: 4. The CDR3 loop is CASRQAGVYNEQFF. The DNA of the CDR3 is TGTGCCAGCAGACAAGCGGGAGTCTACAATGAGCAGTTCTTC.

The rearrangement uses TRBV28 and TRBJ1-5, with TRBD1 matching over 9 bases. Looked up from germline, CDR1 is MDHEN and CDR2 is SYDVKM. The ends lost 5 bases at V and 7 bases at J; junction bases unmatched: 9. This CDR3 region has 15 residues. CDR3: CASSPPGQGQQPQHF. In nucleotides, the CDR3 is TGTGCCAGCAGTCCGCCGGGACAGGGACAACAGCCCCAGCATTTT.

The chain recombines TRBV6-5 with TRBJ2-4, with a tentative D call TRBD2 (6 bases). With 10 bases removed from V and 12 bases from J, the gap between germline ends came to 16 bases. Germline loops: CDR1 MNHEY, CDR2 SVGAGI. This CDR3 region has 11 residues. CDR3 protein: CATNGGEAQYF. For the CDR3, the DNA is TGTGCCACGAACGGCGGGGAGGCTCAGTACTTC.

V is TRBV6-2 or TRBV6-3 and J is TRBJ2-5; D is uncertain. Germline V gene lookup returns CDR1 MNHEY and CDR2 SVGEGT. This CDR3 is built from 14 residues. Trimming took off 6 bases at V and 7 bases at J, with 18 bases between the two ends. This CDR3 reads CASSPTAATGTQYF. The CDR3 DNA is TGTGCCAGCAGCCCCACGGCGGCTACGGGGACCCAGTACTTC.

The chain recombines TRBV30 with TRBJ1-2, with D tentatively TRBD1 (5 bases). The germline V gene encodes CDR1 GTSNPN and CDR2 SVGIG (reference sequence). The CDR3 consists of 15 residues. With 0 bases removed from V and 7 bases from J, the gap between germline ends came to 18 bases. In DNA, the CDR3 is TGTGCCTGGAGTGTAATCATGGAGGGGCCGGGTGGCTACACCTTC. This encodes CAWSVIMEGPGGYTF.

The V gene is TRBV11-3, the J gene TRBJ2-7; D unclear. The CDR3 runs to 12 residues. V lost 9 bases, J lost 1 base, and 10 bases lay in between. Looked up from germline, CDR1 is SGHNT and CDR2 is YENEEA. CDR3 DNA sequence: TGTGCCAGATCACCAGATTCCTACGAGCAGTACTTC. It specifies CARSPDSYEQYF.

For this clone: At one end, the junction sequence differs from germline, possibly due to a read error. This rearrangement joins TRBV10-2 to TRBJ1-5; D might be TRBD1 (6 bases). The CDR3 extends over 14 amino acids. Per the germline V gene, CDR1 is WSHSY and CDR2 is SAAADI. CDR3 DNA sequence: TGCGCCAGCAGTGAGGTGCGAGGGGGGGCCCCCCTCTTTTTC. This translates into CASSEVRGGAPLFF.

CDR3 DNA: TGTGCCAGCAGCTTAGGACTGAGCTCCTACAATGAGCAGTTCTTC. Its translation: CASSLGLSSYNEQFF. This chain uses TRBV13 with TRBJ2-1; D gene unclear. V was pared by 0 bases and J by 0 bases, with 6 bases between. This CDR3 region has 15 residues. Germline CDR1 reads PRHDT; CDR2 reads FYEKMQ (reference sequence).

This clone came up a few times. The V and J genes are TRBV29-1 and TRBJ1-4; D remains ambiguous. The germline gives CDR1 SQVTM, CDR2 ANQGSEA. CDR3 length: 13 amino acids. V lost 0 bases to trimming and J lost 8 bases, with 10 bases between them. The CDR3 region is CSVEERSGEKLFF. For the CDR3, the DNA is TGCAGCGTTGAAGAACGGAGTGGGGAAAAACTGTTTTTT.

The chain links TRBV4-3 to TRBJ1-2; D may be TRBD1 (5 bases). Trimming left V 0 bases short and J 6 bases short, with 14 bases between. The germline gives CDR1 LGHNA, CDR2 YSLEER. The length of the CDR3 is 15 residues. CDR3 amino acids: CASSQDTPGLNGYTF. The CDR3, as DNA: TGCGCCAGCAGCCAAGATACCCCAGGGTTAAATGGCTACACCTTC.

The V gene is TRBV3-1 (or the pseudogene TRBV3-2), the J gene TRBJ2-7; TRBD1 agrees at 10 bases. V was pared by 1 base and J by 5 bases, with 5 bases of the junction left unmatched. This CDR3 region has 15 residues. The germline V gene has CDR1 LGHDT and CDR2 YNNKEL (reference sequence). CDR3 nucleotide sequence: TGTGCCAGCAGCCAAGGGGGGACAGGGGATGACGAGCAGTACTTC. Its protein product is CASSQGGTGDDEQYF.

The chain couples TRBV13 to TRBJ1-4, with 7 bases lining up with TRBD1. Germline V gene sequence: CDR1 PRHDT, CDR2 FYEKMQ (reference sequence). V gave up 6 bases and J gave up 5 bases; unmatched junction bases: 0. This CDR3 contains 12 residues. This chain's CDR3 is CASRTGNEKLFF. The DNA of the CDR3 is TGTGCCAGCAGGACAGGGAATGAAAAACTGTTTTTT.

CDR3 protein: CASKPGGMTDTQYF. DNA of the CDR3: TGTGCCAGCAAGCCAGGGGGCATGACAGATACGCAGTATTTT. The chain uses TRBV28 and TRBJ2-3, with 8 bases identical to TRBD1. Germline CDR1 MDHEN, CDR2 SYDVKM. Germline trimming cut 7 bases from V and 3 bases from J; bases unmatched to any gene: 6. The CDR3 length is 14 residues.

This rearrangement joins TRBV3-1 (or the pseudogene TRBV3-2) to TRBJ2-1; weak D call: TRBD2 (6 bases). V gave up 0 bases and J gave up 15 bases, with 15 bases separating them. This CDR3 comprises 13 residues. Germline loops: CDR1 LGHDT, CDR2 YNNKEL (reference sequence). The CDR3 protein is CASSQDSQRVGFF. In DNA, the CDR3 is TGTGCCAGCAGCCAAGATAGCCAGCGGGTCGGGTTCTTC.

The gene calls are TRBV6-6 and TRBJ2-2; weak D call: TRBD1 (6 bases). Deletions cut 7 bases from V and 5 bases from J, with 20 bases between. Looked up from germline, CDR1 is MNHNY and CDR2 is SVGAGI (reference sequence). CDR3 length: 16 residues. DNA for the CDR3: TGTGCCAGCATCTACGACAGGCGACGAGAAACCGGGGAGCTGTTTTTT. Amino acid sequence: CASIYDRRRETGELFF.

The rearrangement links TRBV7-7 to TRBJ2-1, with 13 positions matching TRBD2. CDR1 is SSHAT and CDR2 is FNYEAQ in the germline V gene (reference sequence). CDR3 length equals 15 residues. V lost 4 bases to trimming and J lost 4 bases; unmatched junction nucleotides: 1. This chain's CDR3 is CASSWGLAGYNEQFF. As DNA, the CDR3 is TGTGCCAGCAGCTGGGGACTAGCGGGGTACAATGAGCAGTTCTTC.

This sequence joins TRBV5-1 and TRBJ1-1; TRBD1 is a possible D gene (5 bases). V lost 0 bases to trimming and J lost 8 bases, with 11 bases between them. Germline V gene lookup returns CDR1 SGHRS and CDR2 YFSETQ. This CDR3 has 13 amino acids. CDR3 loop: CASSLDNGGEAFF. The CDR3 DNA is TGCGCCAGCAGCTTGGATAACGGGGGGGAAGCTTTCTTT.